The present T cell receptor beta chain was sequenced within a study of chemoradiotherapy in HPV16-positive cancers. After removal of 6 bases from V and 4 bases from J, the junction contained 4 bases not matched to a gene. Per germline, CDR1 MNHEY and CDR2 SMNVEV (reference sequence). The CDR3 consists of 14 residues. On this clone itself: The sample has other DNA sequences that encode this CDR3 too.

The protocol was immunoSEQ multiplex PCR, while the TCRdb copy is restricted to in-frame clones and leaves out a portion. The sample contains tens of thousands of clones, more than 80% of which appear only once. Repertoires were sampled repeatedly during chemoradiotherapy. V and J are TRBV27 and TRBJ1-5; 9 nucleotides agree with TRBD1. This material consisted of blood, taken from a patient who underwent chemoradiotherapy. This receptor was taken from a human donor with HPV-associated anogenital cancer. The CDR3: CASSLQGANQPQHF. In DNA form, the CDR3 reads TGTGCCAGCAGCCTACAGGGGGCGAATCAGCCCCAGCATTTT.